This entry features one T cell receptor beta chain sequence. The primer mix had 60 Vbeta and 13 Jbeta primers. Generated by immunoSEQ multiplex PCR, the TCRdb table keeps only in-frame clones and is missing some. The table lists under 80,000 clones, about 71% of them singletons, with 5.5% to 8.5% in the top ten. The sample belongs to a study of cytomegalovirus exposure and HLA in healthy donors. CDR1 SGDLS and CDR2 YYNGEE come from the germline V gene. V was trimmed by 3 bases and J by 4 bases, leaving 7 bases between them. This CDR3 contains 12 residues. J is TRBJ1-1 and V is TRBV9, with unresolved D. This TCR came from a woman aged 35 to 49 in good health and CMV-seronegative. The sample taken for sequencing was PBMCs. The CDR3 spells CASSGAGTEAFF. In nucleotides, the CDR3 is TGTGCCAGCAGCGGGGCGGGCACTGAAGCTTTCTTT.